The present entry profiles one T cell receptor beta chain with its context. Its specificity is unknown. Germline V lookup: CDR1 SEHNR, CDR2 FQNEAQ (reference sequence). V was trimmed by 1 base and J by 7 bases, leaving 4 bases between them. CDR3 length: 11 amino acids. These data originate in a study of shared clonotypes between healthy human individuals. Overall study: CD4 naive cells filled three plates per donor, CD4 memory three, CD8 naive two and CD8 memory one. Notes on the study in general: It was expected that sequencing depth would affect clonotype sharing among donors. Researchers found naive subsets generally carried larger estimated richness than memory subsets. Donors were few, which limited the genetic and exposure-history diversity represented.

Sequencing was performed with immunoSEQ multiplex PCR; in TCRdb, only in-frame clones are kept and a portion is missing. The sample comprises about 2.1 million clones, just over 90% of which are singletons, and under 2% rests with the top ten. CD45RO-negative CD8 cells positively selected for CCR7 made up the naive population, which excluded terminally differentiated effector memory CD45RA+ cells. This chain joins TRBV7-9 and TRBJ1-1; no clear D gene. The source of this sequence is a man younger than 35 in good health. Some clones in this sample may be carry-over from other donors' samples. The sample was naive CD8+ T cells from PBMCs. The CDR3 DNA reads as TGTGCCAGCAGCTTAGACAGTGAAGCTTTCTTT. This gives the protein CASSLDSEAFF. Variable domain in full (rest from reference TRBV7-9 and TRBJ1-1): DTGVSQNPRHKITKRGQNVTFRCDPISEHNRLYWYRQTLGQGPEFLTYFQNEAQLEKSRLLSDRFSAERPKGSFSTLEIQRTEQGDSAMYLCASSLDSEAFFGQGTRLTVV.